This T cell receptor (beta chain) comes out of a study of cytomegalovirus exposure and HLA in healthy donors. Study-wide points: An ancestry cluster, one associated with Asian ancestry, reportedly showed fewer N-insertions than the approximately 660-donor mean in a later analysis. A later analysis linked a missense DCLRE1C variant to TCR beta V- and J-gene trimming. TCR beta sequences reportedly predicted most subjects' HLA-A and HLA-B alleles accurately.

Worth noting for this clone: Its target is unknown.

This PCR relied on a set of 60 Vbeta primers and 13 Jbeta primers. Original processing methods: Per a later analysis, the number of unique TCR beta chains was about 80 million, of which roughly 11 million were shared. The repertoire was sequenced with immunoSEQ multiplex PCR; TCRdb's copy has only in-frame clones and lacks some. The V and J calls and clone size are taken from that table; D and trimming were inferred from the DNA. The sample includes 25,000 to 35,000 clones, 65% to 75% of them seen just once. The germline V gene has CDR1 SGDLS and CDR2 YYNGEE. Trimming pared 1 base from V and 2 bases from J, leaving 7 bases between. CDR3 size: 14 residues.

The source material was PBMCs. The chain joins TRBV9 to TRBJ1-3, with D perhaps matching TRBD1 (6 bases). This receptor was identified in a man between 45 and 60 years old in good health and CMV-seropositive. The CDR3 DNA sequence: TGTGCCAGCAGCGTAAACAGGGCTGGAAACACCATATATTTT. Its translation: CASSVNRAGNTIYF.